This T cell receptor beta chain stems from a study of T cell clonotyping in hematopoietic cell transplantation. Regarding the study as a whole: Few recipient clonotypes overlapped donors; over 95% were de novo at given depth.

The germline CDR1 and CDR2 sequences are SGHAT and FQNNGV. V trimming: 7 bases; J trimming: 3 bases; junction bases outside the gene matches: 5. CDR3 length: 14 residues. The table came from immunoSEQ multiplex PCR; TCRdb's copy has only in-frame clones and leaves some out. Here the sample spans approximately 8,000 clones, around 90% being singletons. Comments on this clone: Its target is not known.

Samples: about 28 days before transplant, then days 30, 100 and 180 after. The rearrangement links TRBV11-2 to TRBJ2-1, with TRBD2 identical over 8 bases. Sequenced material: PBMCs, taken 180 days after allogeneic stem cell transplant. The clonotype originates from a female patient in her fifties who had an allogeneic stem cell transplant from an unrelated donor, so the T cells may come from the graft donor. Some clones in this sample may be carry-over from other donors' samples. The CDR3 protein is CASTSGLDYNEQFF. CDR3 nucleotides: TGTGCCAGCACCTCGGGACTAGACTACAATGAGCAGTTCTTC.